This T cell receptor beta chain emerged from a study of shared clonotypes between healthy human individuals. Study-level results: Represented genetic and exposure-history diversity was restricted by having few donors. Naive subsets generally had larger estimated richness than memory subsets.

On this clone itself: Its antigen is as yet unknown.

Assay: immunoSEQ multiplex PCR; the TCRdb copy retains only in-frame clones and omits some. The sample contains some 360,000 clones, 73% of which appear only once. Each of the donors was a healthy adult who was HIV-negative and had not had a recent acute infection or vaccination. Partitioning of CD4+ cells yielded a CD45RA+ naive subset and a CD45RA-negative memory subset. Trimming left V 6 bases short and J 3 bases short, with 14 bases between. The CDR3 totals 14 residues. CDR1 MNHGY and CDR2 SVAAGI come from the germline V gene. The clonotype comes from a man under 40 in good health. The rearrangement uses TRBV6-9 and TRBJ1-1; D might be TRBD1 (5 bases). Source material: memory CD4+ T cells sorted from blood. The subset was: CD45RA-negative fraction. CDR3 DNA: TGTGCCAGCAGCAAACAGGCCTGGGACACTGAAGCTTTCTTT. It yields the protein CASSKQAWDTEAFF.